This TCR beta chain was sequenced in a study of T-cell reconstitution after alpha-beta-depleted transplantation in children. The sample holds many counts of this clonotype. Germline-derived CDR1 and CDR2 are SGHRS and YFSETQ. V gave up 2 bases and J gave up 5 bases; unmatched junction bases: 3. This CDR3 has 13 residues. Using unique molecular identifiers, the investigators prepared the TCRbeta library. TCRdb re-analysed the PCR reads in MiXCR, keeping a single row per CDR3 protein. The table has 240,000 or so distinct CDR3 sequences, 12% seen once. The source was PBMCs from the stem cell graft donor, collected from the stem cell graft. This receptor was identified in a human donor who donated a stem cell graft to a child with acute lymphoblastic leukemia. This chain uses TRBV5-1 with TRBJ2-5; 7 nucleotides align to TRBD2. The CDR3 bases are TGCGCCAGCAGCTTTACTAGCGCGGAGACCCAGTACTTC. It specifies CASSFTSAETQYF.